The rows below give T cell receptor beta chains drawn from one sample of a study of shared clonotypes between healthy human individuals. Profiling relied on immunoSEQ multiplex PCR, and the TCRdb table lists in-frame clones only, not all of them. In the table there are roughly 760,000 clones, around 67% of which are singletons. The sequenced sample consisted of memory CD4+ T cells sorted from blood. Receptors were obtained from a woman under 40 in good health. CDR3s include the opening cysteine and the closing phenylalanine or tryptophan. The D gene is left open where the match is weak. Not every row has a clone size; where given, it reads once, few, many or a size class.

clone_size	cdr3_length	v_call	d_call	j_call	cdr3_aa	cdr3_nt
.	13	TRBV18	.	TRBJ1-2	CASSPGENYGYTF	TGTGCCAGCTCACCCGGGGAAAACTATGGCTACACCTTC
.	14	TRBV4-2	.	TRBJ1-4	CASSRGGLSEKLFF	TGTGCCAGCAGCCGAGGGGGGCTCAGTGAAAAACTGTTTTTT
.	15	TRBV27	.	TRBJ2-7	CASSPGPSWDYEQYF	TGTGCCAGCAGTCCCGGGCCCTCCTGGGACTACGAGCAGTACTTC
few	14	TRBV5-1	.	TRBJ1-4	CASSTDSGVEKLFF	TGCGCCAGCAGCACTGACAGTGGGGTTGAAAAACTGTTTTTT
.	15	TRBV11-2	.	TRBJ2-1	CASRLSGTGYNEQFF	TGTGCCAGCAGGTTAAGCGGGACAGGATACAATGAGCAGTTCTTC
.	14	TRBV5-1	.	TRBJ2-1	CASSLAQGWDEQFF	TGCGCCAGCAGCTTGGCCCAAGGGTGGGATGAGCAGTTCTTC
.	15	TRBV27	.	TRBJ2-1	CASSGTLGDYNEQFF	TGTGCCAGCAGTGGTACCCTAGGGGACTACAATGAGCAGTTCTTC
.	16	TRBV7-6	TRBD2	TRBJ2-1	CASSSSAGGSYNEQFF	TGTGCCAGCAGCTCTAGCGCGGGGGGCTCCTACAATGAGCAGTTCTTC
.	16	TRBV15	TRBD2	TRBJ2-5	CATSRDSGADQETQYF	TGTGCCACCAGCAGAGATAGCGGGGCAGACCAAGAGACCCAGTACTTC
.	14	TRBV18	.	TRBJ1-2	CASSPDRRRDGYTF	TGTGCCAGCTCACCTGACAGAAGGAGGGATGGCTACACCTTC
.	17	TRBV10-3	TRBD1	TRBJ2-7	CAISESIGQGNSYEQYF	TGTGCCATCAGTGAGTCGATAGGACAGGGGAATTCCTACGAGCAGTACTTC
.	16	TRBV27	TRBD1	TRBJ2-1	CASSPNHQGQRNEQFF	TGTGCCAGCAGTCCGAATCATCAGGGACAGCGCAATGAGCAGTTCTTC
few	14	TRBV7-2	.	TRBJ1-2	CASSPKTGNHGYTF	TGTGCCAGCAGCCCTAAGACAGGCAATCACGGCTACACCTTC
.	16	TRBV5-1	TRBD2	TRBJ2-3	CASSPGLAGLTDTQYF	TGCGCCAGCAGCCCCGGACTAGCGGGATTAACAGATACGCAGTATTTT
.	14	TRBV19	.	TRBJ1-5	CASSIVLDNQPQHF	TGTGCCAGTAGTATCGTTCTCGACAATCAGCCCCAGCATTTT
.	13	TRBV11-3	.	TRBJ2-2	CASSGGGTGELFF	TGTGCCAGCAGCGGAGGTGGGACCGGGGAGCTGTTTTTT
.	13	TRBV2	.	TRBJ1-1	CASSLLGGTEAFF	TGTGCCAGCAGTCTTCTGGGGGGTACTGAAGCTTTCTTT
.	14	TRBV19	.	TRBJ1-5	CASSINTVNQPQHF	TGTGCCAGTAGTATTAACACAGTGAATCAGCCCCAGCATTTT
.	13	TRBV7-9	.	TRBJ2-7	CASSLPAGTEQYF	TGTGCCAGCAGCTTACCGGCAGGGACCGAGCAGTACTTC
.	15	TRBV28	TRBD2	TRBJ2-5	CASSSRREAGRTQYF	TGTGCCAGCAGTTCACGGCGGGAGGCCGGGCGGACCCAGTACTTC
once	18	TRBV7-2	TRBD2	TRBJ2-1	CASSLVGTSGIEYNEQFF	TGTGCCAGCAGCTTAGTAGGGACTAGCGGGATTGAGTACAATGAGCAGTTCTTC
.	11	TRBV30	.	TRBJ2-7	CAWSTAYEQYF	TGTGCCTGGAGTACGGCCTACGAGCAGTACTTC
.	16	TRBV10-1	.	TRBJ2-3	CASSESVAGSTDTQYF	TGCGCCAGCAGTGAGTCGGTGGCAGGGAGCACAGATACGCAGTATTTT
.	13	TRBV6-1	.	TRBJ1-3	CASRIGGLYTIYF	TGTGCCAGCAGGATTGGCGGTTTATACACCATATATTTT
.	16	TRBV2	TRBD1	TRBJ1-3	CASSRDRTTSGNTIYF	TGTGCCAGCAGTCGGGACAGGACCACCTCTGGAAACACCATATATTTT
once	15	TRBV5-1	.	TRBJ1-4	CASSLGGGLHEKLFF	TGCGCCAGCAGCTTGGGTGGGGGATTGCATGAAAAACTGTTTTTT
.	15	TRBV6-5	.	TRBJ2-7	CASSKGTGRPYEQYF	TGTGCCAGCAGTAAAGGGACGGGCCGCCCCTACGAGCAGTACTTC
.	15	TRBV27	.	TRBJ2-7	CASSLGSGLTYEQYF	TGTGCCAGCAGTTTAGGGTCGGGGCTAACCTACGAGCAGTACTTC
.	15	TRBV27	.	TRBJ1-4	CASRPWGGTNEKLFF	TGTGCCAGCAGACCTTGGGGGGGGACGAATGAAAAACTGTTTTTT
.	13	TRBV7-2	.	TRBJ2-7	CASRKPGTYEQYF	TGTGCCAGCAGGAAACCGGGGACCTACGAGCAGTACTTC
few	13	TRBV2	.	TRBJ2-3	CASSEYGRNTQYF	TGTGCCAGCAGTGAATACGGGAGAAATACGCAGTATTTT
.	14	TRBV7-2	TRBD2	TRBJ2-7	CASSLTAGPYEQYF	TGTGCCAGCAGCTTAACAGCGGGGCCCTACGAGCAGTACTTC
.	17	TRBV5-1	.	TRBJ1-1	CASSLTGTYNENTEAFF	TGCGCCAGCAGTTTAACCGGGACTTACAATGAGAACACTGAAGCTTTCTTT
many	15	TRBV19	.	TRBJ1-4	CASSIDYGINEKLFF	TGTGCCAGTAGTATAGATTACGGAATTAATGAAAAACTGTTTTTT
.	13	TRBV5-8	.	TRBJ2-7	CASSLDPSYEQYF	TGTGCCAGCAGCTTGGACCCATCCTACGAGCAGTACTTC
.	13	TRBV6-1	.	TRBJ2-5	CASSEGGLKTQYF	TGTGCCAGCAGTGAGGGGGGCTTGAAGACCCAGTACTTC
few	14	TRBV14	.	TRBJ2-1	CASSRSLGQWEQFF	TGTGCCAGCAGCCGATCACTTGGACAGTGGGAGCAGTTCTTC
few	14	TRBV10-3	TRBD1	TRBJ2-1	CAISEITGGAEQFF	TGTGCCATCAGTGAGATAACAGGGGGCGCGGAGCAGTTCTTC
.	12	TRBV5-1	.	TRBJ2-7	CASSGTGNEQYF	TGCGCCAGCAGCGGGACGGGAAACGAGCAGTACTTC
.	15	TRBV28	TRBD1	TRBJ2-4	CASTGDSLAKNIQYF	TGTGCCAGCACCGGGGACAGTCTAGCCAAAAACATTCAGTACTTC
few	15	TRBV28	.	TRBJ2-7	CASSSRGGLIYEQYF	TGTGCCAGCAGTTCCAGGGGGGGGTTAATCTACGAGCAGTACTTC
.	12	TRBV15	.	TRBJ2-7	CATSREVGVQYF	TGTGCCACCAGCAGAGAGGTTGGAGTGCAGTACTTC
.	16	TRBV6-5	TRBD1	TRBJ1-2	CASSYSFLPRGLGYTF	TGTGCCAGCAGTTACTCCTTCCTGCCGAGGGGGCTCGGCTACACCTTC
.	14	TRBV19	.	TRBJ2-3	CASSRAGSTDTQYF	TGTGCCAGTAGTCGGGCGGGAAGCACAGATACGCAGTATTTT
.	13	TRBV27	.	TRBJ2-1	CASSLTEYNEQFF	TGTGCCAGCAGTTTAACGGAGTACAATGAGCAGTTCTTC
few	15	TRBV5-1	TRBD1	TRBJ2-7	CASSDRTGTGFQQYF	TGCGCCAGCAGCGATCGGACCGGGACAGGGTTTCAGCAGTACTTC
.	15	TRBV5-4	.	TRBJ1-3	CASSLLGDSGNTIYF	TGTGCCAGCAGCTTGCTGGGTGACTCTGGAAACACCATATATTTT
.	17	TRBV30	TRBD1	TRBJ1-4	CAWRDGQGGVWTEKLFF	TGTGCCTGGAGAGATGGACAGGGTGGGGTATGGACGGAAAAACTGTTTTTT
.	14	TRBV7-8	.	TRBJ2-7	CASSSIVLPYEQYF	TGTGCCAGCAGCTCCATAGTTCTCCCCTACGAGCAGTACTTC
.	14	TRBV5-5	.	TRBJ1-4	CASSFGRGNEKLFF	TGTGCCAGCAGCTTTGGACGGGGAAATGAAAAACTGTTTTTT